This TCR beta chain was observed in a study of blood T cell repertoires in COVID-19. Sequencing used immunoSEQ multiplex PCR; TCRdb keeps in-frame clones, though not all of them. Of fewer than 90,000 clones listed, around 75% are singletons. Recruited during active infection, patients (from Seattle) were subsequently followed longitudinally. V dropped 4 bases and J dropped 4 bases, with 11 bases sitting between them. CDR1 MNHEY and CDR2 SVGAGI come from the germline V gene. The CDR3 is made up of 13 amino acids. The specimen sequenced was peripheral blood. V gene TRBV6-5 combines with J gene TRBJ2-7; possibly TRBD2 for D (5 bases). This TCR derives from a man between 65 and 80 years old with COVID-19, enrolled during active disease. Here the CDR3 DNA reads TGTGCCAGCAGTTCCGTACTAGGTTACGAGCAGTACTTC. Translating gives CASSSVLGYEQYF.